Below, one T cell receptor beta chain is given with its context. Its antigen is currently not known. No qualities accompany the bases; no much larger clone lies one base away. Libraries were made using PCR. Data came from an Illumina HiSeq 2500. TCR libraries were prepared with molecular barcoding, using unique molecular identifiers to normalize TCRbeta repertoire quantification. Using fastp at Q25 and MiXCR, TCRdb reprocessed the public reads and kept productive beta chains. Rows with one shared CDR3 protein collapse into an entry with the most common genes and DNA. The sample table lists under 250,000 distinct CDR3 sequences, around 7% of them with a count of one. The top ten hold 5% to 6.5% of the sample. The sample originates from a study of T-cell reconstitution after alpha-beta-depleted transplantation in children (dated by TCRdb to about 2016). Study-level background: Using TCR repertoire profiling, the study followed T-cell immune reconstitution in a quantitative way in children after TCRalphabeta/CD19-depleted allogeneic hematopoietic cell transplantation. Here is what the overall study found, with its caveats: Over the following months the frequencies of hyperexpanded clones went down, and after one year T-cell counts and TCRbeta diversity were mostly credited to newly produced T cells. In some patients, high TCRbeta diversity at day 60 was attributed to recipient T cells and intrathymic progenitors that had survived conditioning. Apparently early alphabetaT-cell count recovery about two months after transplant reportedly relied on only several hundred rapidly expanded clones derived from non-depleted graft cells.

Including cysteine and phenylalanine, the CDR3 has 15 amino acids. The DNA shown is the 45-base CDR3, in frame from base 1. The germline V and J ends show losses of 4 bases and 9 bases respectively, and no gene match explains 11 bases of the junction. The germline V gene encodes CDR1 SGHRS and CDR2 YFSETQ. The sample's treatment or condition label, decoded: allogeneic hematopoietic cell transplantation with graft depleted of TCRalphabeta T cells and CD19 B cells. Transplant recipients were children who received TCRalphabeta/CD19-depleted allogeneic hematopoietic cell grafts. The sequencing here drew on PBMCs, taken before TCRalphabeta/CD19-depleted stem cell transplant. The receptor chain draws on TRBV5-1 and TRBJ2-5; the junction holds 11 bases that match TRBD2. The origin of this receptor is a boy between 2 and 10 years old with acute lymphoblastic leukemia, due to receive a stem cell transplant. CDR3 region: CASSKLAGAEGAQYF. Here is the DNA: TGCGCCAGCAGCAAACTAGCGGGGGCCGAAGGAGCCCAGTACTTC.